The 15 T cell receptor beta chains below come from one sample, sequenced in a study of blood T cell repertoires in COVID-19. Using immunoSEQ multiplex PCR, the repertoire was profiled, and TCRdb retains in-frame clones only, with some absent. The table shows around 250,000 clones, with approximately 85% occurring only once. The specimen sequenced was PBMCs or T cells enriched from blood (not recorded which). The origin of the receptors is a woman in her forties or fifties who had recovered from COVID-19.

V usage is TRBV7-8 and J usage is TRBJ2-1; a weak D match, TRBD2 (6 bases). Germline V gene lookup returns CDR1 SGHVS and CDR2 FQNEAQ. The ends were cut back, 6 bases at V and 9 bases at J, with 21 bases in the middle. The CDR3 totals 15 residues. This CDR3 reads CASSLFETSGFEQFF. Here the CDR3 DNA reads TGTGCCAGCAGTTTGTTCGAGACTAGTGGGTTTGAGCAGTTCTTC.

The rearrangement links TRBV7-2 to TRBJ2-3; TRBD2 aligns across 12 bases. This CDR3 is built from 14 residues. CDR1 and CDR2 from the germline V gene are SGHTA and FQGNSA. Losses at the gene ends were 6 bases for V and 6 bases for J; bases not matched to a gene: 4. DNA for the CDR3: TGTGCCAGCAGGACTAGCGGGAGCGGGGATACGCAGTATTTT. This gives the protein CASRTSGSGDTQYF.

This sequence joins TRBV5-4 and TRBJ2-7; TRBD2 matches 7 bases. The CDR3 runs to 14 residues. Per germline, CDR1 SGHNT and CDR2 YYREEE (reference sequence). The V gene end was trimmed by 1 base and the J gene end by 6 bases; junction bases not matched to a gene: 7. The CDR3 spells CASSLSREVGEQYF. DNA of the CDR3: TGTGCCAGCAGCTTGTCACGGGAGGTAGGCGAGCAGTACTTC.

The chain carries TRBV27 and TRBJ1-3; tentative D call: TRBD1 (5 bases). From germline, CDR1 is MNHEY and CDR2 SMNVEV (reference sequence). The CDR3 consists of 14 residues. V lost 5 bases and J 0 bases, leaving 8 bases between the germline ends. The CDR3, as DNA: TGTGCCAGCAGTAGGAGGGGCTCTGGAAACACCATATATTTT. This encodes CASSRRGSGNTIYF.

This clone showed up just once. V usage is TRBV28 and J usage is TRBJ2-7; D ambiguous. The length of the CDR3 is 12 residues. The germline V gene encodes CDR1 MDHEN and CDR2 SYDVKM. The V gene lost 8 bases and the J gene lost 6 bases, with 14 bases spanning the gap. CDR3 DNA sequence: TGTGCCAGCTTGACTCTAGGTACCGAGCAGTACTTC. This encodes CASLTLGTEQYF. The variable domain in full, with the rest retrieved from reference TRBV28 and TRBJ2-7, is DVKVTQSSRYLVKRTGEKVFLECVQDMDHENMFWYRQDPGLGLRLIYFSYDVKMKEKGDIPEGYSVSREKKERFSLILESASTNQTSMYLCASLTLGTEQYFGPGTRLTVT.

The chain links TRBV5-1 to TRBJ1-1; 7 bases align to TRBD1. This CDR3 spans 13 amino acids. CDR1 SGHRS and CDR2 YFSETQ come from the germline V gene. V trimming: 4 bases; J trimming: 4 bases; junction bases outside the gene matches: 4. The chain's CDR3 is CASSTGQATEAFF. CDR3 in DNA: TGCGCCAGCAGCACCGGACAGGCCACTGAAGCTTTCTTT.

The chain's CDR3 is CASSQGGIGFTEAFF. The CDR3 region has the DNA TGCGCCAGCAGCCAAGGAGGGATTGGTTTCACTGAAGCTTTCTTT. The chain employs TRBV4-1 and TRBJ1-1; D unresolved. Germline-derived CDR1 and CDR2 are MGHRA and YSYEKL. The CDR3 has 15 residues. V was pared by 1 base and J by 4 bases, with 13 bases between.

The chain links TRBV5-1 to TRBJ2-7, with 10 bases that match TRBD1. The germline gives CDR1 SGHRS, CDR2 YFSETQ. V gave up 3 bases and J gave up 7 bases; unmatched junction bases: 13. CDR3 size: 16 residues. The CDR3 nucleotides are TGCGCCAGCAGCTCCTCATGGAGGACAGGGGGGTGGGAGCAGTACTTC. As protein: CASSSSWRTGGWEQYF. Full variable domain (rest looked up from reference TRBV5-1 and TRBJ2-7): KAGVTQTPRYLIKTRGQQVTLSCSPISGHRSVSWYQQTPGQGLQFLFEYFSETQRNKGNFPGRFSGRQFSNSRSEMNVSTLELGDSALYLCASSSSWRTGGWEQYFGPGTRLTVT.

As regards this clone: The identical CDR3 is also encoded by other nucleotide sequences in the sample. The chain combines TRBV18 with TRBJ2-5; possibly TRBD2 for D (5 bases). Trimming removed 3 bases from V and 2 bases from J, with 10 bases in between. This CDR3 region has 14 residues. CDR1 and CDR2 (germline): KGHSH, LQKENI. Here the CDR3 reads CASSPYRDQETQYF. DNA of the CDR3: TGTGCCAGCTCACCGTACCGGGATCAAGAGACCCAGTACTTC.

The CDR3, as DNA: TGTGCCAGCAGCGCCTCTTCGGGGGGCTGGTATGGCTACACCTTC. Translated: CASSASSGGWYGYTF. The V and J genes are TRBV9 and TRBJ1-2; D is possibly TRBD1 (6 bases). Germline CDR1 SGDLS, CDR2 YYNGEE. With 3 bases removed from V and 5 bases from J, the gap between germline ends came to 17 bases. This CDR3 region has 15 residues.

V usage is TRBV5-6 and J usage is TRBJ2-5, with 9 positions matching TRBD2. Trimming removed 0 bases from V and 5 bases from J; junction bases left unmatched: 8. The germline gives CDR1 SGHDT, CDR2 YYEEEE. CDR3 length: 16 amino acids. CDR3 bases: TGTGCCAGCAGCTTGGGGCTAGCGGGATTTGGGGAGACCCAGTACTTC. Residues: CASSLGLAGFGETQYF. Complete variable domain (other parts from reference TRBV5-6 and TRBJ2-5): DAGVTQSPTHLIKTRGQQVTLRCSPKSGHDTVSWYQQALGQGPQFIFQYYEEEERQRGNFPDRFSGHQFPNYSSELNVNALLLGDSALYLCASSLGLAGFGETQYFGPGTRLLVL.

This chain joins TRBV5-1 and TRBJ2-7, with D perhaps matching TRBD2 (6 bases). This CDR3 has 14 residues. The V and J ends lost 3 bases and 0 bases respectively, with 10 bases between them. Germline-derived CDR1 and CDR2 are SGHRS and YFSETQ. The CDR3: CASSWRVSSYEQYF. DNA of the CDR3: TGCGCCAGCAGCTGGAGGGTGAGCTCCTACGAGCAGTACTTC.

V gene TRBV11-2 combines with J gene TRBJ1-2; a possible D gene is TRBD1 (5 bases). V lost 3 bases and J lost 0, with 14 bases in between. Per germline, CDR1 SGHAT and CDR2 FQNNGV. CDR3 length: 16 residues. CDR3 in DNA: TGTGCCAGCAGCTTGGGGCAGGCCCATACTAACTATGGCTACACCTTC. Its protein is CASSLGQAHTNYGYTF.

CDR3 nucleotides: TGTGCCAGCAGCCTCGACTGGGACAGCTACGAGCAGTACTTC. Protein product: CASSLDWDSYEQYF. The chain joins TRBV14 to TRBJ2-7, with 7 bases lining up with TRBD1. This CDR3 is 14 amino acids long. V lost 4 bases, J lost 3 bases, and 6 bases stayed unmatched. Germline V gene sequence: CDR1 SGHDN, CDR2 FVKESK. The full variable domain, completed using reference TRBV14 and TRBJ2-7, is EAGVTQFPSHSVIEKGQTVTLRCDPISGHDNLYWYRRVMGKEIKFLLHFVKESKQDESGMPNNRFLAERTGGTYSTLKVQPAELEDSGVYFCASSLDWDSYEQYFGPGTRLTVT.

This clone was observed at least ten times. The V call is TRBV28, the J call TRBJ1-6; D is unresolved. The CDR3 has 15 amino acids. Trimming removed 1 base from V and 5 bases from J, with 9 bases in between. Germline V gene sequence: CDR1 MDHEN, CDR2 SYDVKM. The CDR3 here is CASSLLDGDNSPLHF. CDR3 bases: TGTGCCAGCAGTTTATTGGACGGGGATAATTCACCCCTCCACTTT.